This T cell receptor beta chain was captured in a study of cytomegalovirus exposure and HLA in healthy donors. The overall study: Out of about 179 million T cells, an earlier analysis found fewer than 140 million unique TCR beta sequences in total. Early on, a data release was issued that held about 85 million unique TCRs from HLA-typed donors. Overall study findings and caveats: Accurate prediction of most subjects' HLA-A and HLA-B alleles from TCR beta sequences was reported. CMV antigen specificity was confirmed in vitro for a few CMV-associated chains.

Germline assignment: CDR1 MDHEN and CDR2 SYDVKM. This CDR3 region has 14 residues. V was clipped by 5 bases and J by 7 bases; unmatched bases: 8. Both 60 Vbeta primers and 13 Jbeta primers went into the PCR. Assay: immunoSEQ multiplex PCR; the TCRdb copy retains only in-frame clones and omits some. The clone table shows more than 100,000 clones, with the ten largest holding approximately 1.5%. Comment on this clone: Its antigen remains unidentified.

This TCR derives from a woman aged 40 to 50 in good health and CMV-seronegative. This chain joins TRBV28 and TRBJ1-5, with 7 bases fitting TRBD1. Input material: PBMCs. The DNA for the CDR3 is TGTGCCAGCAGTCCCCGACAGGGCGCCCAGCCCCAGCATTTT. Translating it yields CASSPRQGAQPQHF.